The rows below give T cell receptor beta chains drawn from one sample of a study of OX40 agonist ivuxolimab in advanced cancers. The protocol was immunoSEQ multiplex PCR, while the TCRdb copy is restricted to in-frame clones and leaves out a portion. The repertoire holds some 76,000 clones, with around 90% as singletons. The sample in question was CD4+ or CD8+ T cells sorted from blood, obtained in a trial of the OX40 agonist ivuxolimab. The origin of the receptors is an adult with an advanced solid tumor such as melanoma, head and neck, liver or kidney cancer. The CDR3 runs from the conserved cysteine through the conserved F or W. Fields, in order: clone size, V gene, D gene, J gene, CDR3 protein, CDR3 DNA. D genes are given only for firm matches. Size is stated for part of the rows, as once, few or many counts, or as a class when the clone is expanded.

once	TRBV7-8	-	TRBJ2-2	CASSFRLAGELFF	TGTGCCAGCAGCTTTAGGCTAGCGGGGGAGCTGTTTTTT
-	TRBV27	-	TRBJ2-1	CASSPRDSNWEGDNEQFF	TGTGCCAGCAGTCCTCGGGACAGTAATTGGGAGGGGGACAATGAGCAGTTCTTC
-	TRBV7-3	-	TRBJ2-6	CASSLSGSGANVLTF	TGTGCCAGCAGCTTAAGCGGGTCTGGGGCCAACGTCCTGACTTTC
-	TRBV4-1	TRBD1	TRBJ1-6	CASSQHGQGNHSPLHF	TGCGCCAGCAGCCAACATGGACAGGGGAACCATTCACCCCTCCACTTT
-	TRBV12-5	-	TRBJ2-7	CASGRQDRGEQYF	TGTGCTAGTGGCCGGCAAGACCGGGGCGAGCAGTACTTC
once	TRBV11-2	-	TRBJ2-5	CASSLGNGGYETQYF	TGTGCCAGCAGCTTAGGAAACGGGGGATATGAGACCCAGTACTTC
few	TRBV14	-	TRBJ1-1	CASSQAQNTEAFF	TGTGCCAGCAGCCAAGCCCAGAACACTGAAGCTTTCTTT
few	TRBV19	TRBD1	TRBJ1-2	CASVAGQTYGYTF	TGTGCCAGTGTAGCGGGACAGACTTATGGCTACACCTTC
-	TRBV2	TRBD1	TRBJ2-1	CASSVDRAYNEQFF	TGTGCCAGCAGCGTGGACAGGGCCTACAATGAGCAGTTCTTC
once	TRBV7-9	TRBD1	TRBJ1-1	CASSFDRGLDEAFF	TGTGCCAGCTCATTCGACAGGGGGCTTGATGAAGCTTTCTTT